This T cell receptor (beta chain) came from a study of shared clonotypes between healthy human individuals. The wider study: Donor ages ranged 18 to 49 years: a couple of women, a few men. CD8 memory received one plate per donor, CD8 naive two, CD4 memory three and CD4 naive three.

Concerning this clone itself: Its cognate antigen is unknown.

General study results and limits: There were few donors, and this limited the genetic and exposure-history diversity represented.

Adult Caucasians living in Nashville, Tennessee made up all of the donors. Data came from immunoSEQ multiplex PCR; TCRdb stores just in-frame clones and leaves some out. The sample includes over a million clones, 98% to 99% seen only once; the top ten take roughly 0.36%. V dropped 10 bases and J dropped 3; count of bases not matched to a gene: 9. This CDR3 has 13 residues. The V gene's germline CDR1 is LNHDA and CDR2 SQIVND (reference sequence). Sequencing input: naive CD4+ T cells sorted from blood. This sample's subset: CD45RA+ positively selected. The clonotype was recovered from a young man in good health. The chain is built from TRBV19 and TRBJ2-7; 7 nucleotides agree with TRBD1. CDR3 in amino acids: CATGTAGVYEQYF. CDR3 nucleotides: TGTGCCACCGGGACAGCCGGCGTCTACGAGCAGTACTTC.